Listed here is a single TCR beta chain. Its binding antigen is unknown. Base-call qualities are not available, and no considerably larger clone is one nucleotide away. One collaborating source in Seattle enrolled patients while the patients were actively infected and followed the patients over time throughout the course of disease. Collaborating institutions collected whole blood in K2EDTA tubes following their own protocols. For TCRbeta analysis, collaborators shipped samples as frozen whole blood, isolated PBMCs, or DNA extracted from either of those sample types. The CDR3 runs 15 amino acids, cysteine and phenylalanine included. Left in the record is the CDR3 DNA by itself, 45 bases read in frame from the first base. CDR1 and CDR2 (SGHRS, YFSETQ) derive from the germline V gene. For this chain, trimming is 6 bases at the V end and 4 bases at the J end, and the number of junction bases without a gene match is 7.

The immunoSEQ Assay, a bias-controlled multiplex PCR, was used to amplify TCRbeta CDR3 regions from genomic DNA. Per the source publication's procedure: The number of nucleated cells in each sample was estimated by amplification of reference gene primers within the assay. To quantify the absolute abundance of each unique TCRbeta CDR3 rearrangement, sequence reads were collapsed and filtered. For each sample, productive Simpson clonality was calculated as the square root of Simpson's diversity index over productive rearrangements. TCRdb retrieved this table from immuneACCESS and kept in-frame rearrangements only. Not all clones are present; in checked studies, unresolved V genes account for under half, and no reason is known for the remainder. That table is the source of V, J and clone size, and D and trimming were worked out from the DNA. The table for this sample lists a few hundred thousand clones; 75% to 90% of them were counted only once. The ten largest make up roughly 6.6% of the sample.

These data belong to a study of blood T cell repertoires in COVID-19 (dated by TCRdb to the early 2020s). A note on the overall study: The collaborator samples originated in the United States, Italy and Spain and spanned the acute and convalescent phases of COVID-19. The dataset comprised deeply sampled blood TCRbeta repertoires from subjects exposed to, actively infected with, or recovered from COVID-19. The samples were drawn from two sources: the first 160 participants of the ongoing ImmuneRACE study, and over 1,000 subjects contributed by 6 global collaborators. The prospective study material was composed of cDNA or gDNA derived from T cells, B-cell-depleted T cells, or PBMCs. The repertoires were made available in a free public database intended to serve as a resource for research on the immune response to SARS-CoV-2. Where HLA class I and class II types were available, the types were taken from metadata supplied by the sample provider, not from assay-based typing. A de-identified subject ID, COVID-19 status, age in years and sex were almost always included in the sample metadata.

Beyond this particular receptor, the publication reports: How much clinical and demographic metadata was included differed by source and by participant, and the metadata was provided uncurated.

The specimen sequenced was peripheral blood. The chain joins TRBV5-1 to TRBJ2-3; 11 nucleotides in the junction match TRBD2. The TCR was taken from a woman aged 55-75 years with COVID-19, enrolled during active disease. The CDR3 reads CASKRLAGTADTQYF. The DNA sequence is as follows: TGCGCCAGCAAAAGACTAGCGGGGACTGCAGATACGCAGTATTTT.